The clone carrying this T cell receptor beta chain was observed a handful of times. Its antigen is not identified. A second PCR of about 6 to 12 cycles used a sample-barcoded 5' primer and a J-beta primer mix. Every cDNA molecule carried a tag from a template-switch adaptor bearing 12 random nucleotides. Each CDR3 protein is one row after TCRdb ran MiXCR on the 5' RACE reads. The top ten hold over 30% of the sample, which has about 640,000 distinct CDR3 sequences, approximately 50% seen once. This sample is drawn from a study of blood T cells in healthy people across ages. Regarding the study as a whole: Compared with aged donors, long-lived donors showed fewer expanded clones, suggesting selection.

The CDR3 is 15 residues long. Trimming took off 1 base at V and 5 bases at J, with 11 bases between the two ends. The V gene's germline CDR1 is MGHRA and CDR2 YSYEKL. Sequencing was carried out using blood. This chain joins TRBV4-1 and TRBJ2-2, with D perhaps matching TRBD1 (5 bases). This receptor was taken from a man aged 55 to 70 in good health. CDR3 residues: CASSQGWGPTGELFF. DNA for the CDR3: TGCGCCAGCAGCCAAGGATGGGGCCCGACCGGGGAGCTGTTTTTT.